A selection of T cell receptor beta chains follows, all from one sample in a study of blood T cell repertoires in COVID-19. Data came from immunoSEQ multiplex PCR; TCRdb stores just in-frame clones and leaves some out. The data show 150,000 to 200,000 clones, 80% to 90% seen once. What was sequenced was peripheral blood. The receptors here all came from a human donor with active or convalescent COVID-19. The donor label of this sample is uncertain. CDR3s include the opening cysteine and the closing phenylalanine or tryptophan. A D gene is named only where the DNA matches it firmly. Clone sizes are given selectively: once, few, many, or a class where the clone is expanded.

j_call	clone_size	v_call	d_call	cdr3_nt	cdr3_aa
TRBJ2-1	few	TRBV7-3	TRBD2	TGTGCCAGCAGCCCGGGGACTAGCTTCAATGAGCAGTTCTTC	CASSPGTSFNEQFF
TRBJ2-5	.	TRBV9	.	TGTGCCAGCAGCCCCGCGAGAGAGACCCAGTACTTC	CASSPARETQYF
TRBJ2-7	.	TRBV3-1/TRBV3-2	.	TGTGCCAGCAGCCAAGCCCCTAACGGAGTCTACGAGCAGTACTTC	CASSQAPNGVYEQYF
TRBJ2-3	.	TRBV29-1	.	TGCAGCGGAGGTTCGTTGAGGAGCACAGATACGCAGTATTTT	CSGGSLRSTDTQYF
TRBJ1-1	.	TRBV12-5	TRBD1	TGTGCTAGTGGTTTGCCTACACTGGGACAGGGTCGCTTGATGAACACTGAAGCTTTCTTT	CASGLPTLGQGRLMNTEAFF
TRBJ2-1	.	TRBV4-3	TRBD2	TGCGCCAGCAGCCGGGTAGGCGGGGGGGCGAGGTACAATGAGCAGTTCTTC	CASSRVGGGARYNEQFF
TRBJ2-7	.	TRBV11-2	.	TGTGCCAGCAGCCACGACAGGACCTACGAGCAGTACTTC	CASSHDRTYEQYF
TRBJ2-5	.	TRBV3-1/TRBV3-2	TRBD2	TGTGCCAGCAGCGGGGGACTAGCGGGGGGTGGCCTAGAGACCCAGTACTTC	CASSGGLAGGGLETQYF
TRBJ2-7	.	TRBV14	.	TGTGCCAGCAGCATAGCAGTCGAGCAGTACTTC	CASSIAVEQYF
TRBJ2-3	.	TRBV2	TRBD1	TGTGCCAGCACTTACGGGACAGCTATCACAGATACGCAGTATTTT	CASTYGTAITDTQYF
TRBJ2-6	.	TRBV28	.	TGTGCCAGCAGTCTAAACCTCGGGGCCAACGTCCTGACTTTC	CASSLNLGANVLTF
TRBJ1-2	.	TRBV11-2	TRBD1	TGTGCCAGCAGCTTAGAAAGGGGGCTCGGTAACTATGGCTACACCTTC	CASSLERGLGNYGYTF
TRBJ2-1	.	TRBV4-3	.	TGCGCCAGCAGCCAAGATACCGGGACTTCCCTCAATGAGCAGTTCTTC	CASSQDTGTSLNEQFF
TRBJ2-1	few	TRBV10-3	.	TGTGCCATCAGTGAGAGAAGACTAGTATCAGGTGAGCAGTTCTTC	CAISERRLVSGEQFF
TRBJ1-2	.	TRBV7-2	TRBD1	TGTGCCAGCAGCTGGGGGGACAGGGTTTACTATGGCTACACCTTC	CASSWGDRVYYGYTF
TRBJ2-5	.	TRBV7-6	TRBD1	TGTGCCAGCAGCCCTCGGACAGGGCACCAAGAGACCCAGTACTTC	CASSPRTGHQETQYF
TRBJ2-7	.	TRBV9	.	TGTGCCAGCAGCGCCTCCTCTAACTCCTACGAGCAGTACTTC	CASSASSNSYEQYF
TRBJ1-5	.	TRBV28	TRBD1	TGTGCCAGCAGTTTTACAGGGGGCTGGCAGCCCCAGCATTTT	CASSFTGGWQPQHF
TRBJ2-2	.	TRBV10-3	.	TGTGCCATCAGTGAGAGGGACAACGGGGAGCTGTTTTTT	CAISERDNGELFF
TRBJ2-7	.	TRBV20-1	.	TGCAGTGCTAGTGTGCAGGGATGGGTCGAGCAGTACTTC	CSASVQGWVEQYF
TRBJ2-3	.	TRBV13	TRBD1	TGTGCCAGCAGCGCCGCTCCGGGACAGGGCACAGATACGCAGTATTTT	CASSAAPGQGTDTQYF
TRBJ1-6	.	TRBV4-3	.	TGCGCCAGCAGCCAAGATAGGGGGTGGGGATCACCCCTCCACTTT	CASSQDRGWGSPLHF
TRBJ1-2	.	TRBV3-1/TRBV3-2	.	TGTGCCAGCAGCCAAAGAGGGATGGTAGACTATGGCTACACCTTC	CASSQRGMVDYGYTF
TRBJ2-5	.	TRBV14	.	TGTGCCAGCAGCGAGATCGGACTAAAAGAGACCCAGTACTTC	CASSEIGLKETQYF
TRBJ1-2	.	TRBV2	TRBD1	TGTGCCAGCAGGGACAGGGGGAACTATGGCTACACCTTC	CASRDRGNYGYTF
TRBJ1-4	.	TRBV19	.	TGTGCCAGTAGTACGAGACAGGTGCATGTCGAAAAACTGTTTTTT	CASSTRQVHVEKLFF
TRBJ2-5	.	TRBV4-1	TRBD2	TGCGCCAGCAGCCAATGGGCAGGCAGGGAGGGAGAGACCCAGTACTTC	CASSQWAGREGETQYF
TRBJ2-1	once	TRBV2	TRBD2	TGTGCCAGCGAGCGGGGCTACAATGAGCAGTTCTTC	CASERGYNEQFF
TRBJ2-7	.	TRBV5-6	.	TGTGCCAGCAGCGGCGGAGCTACAAGGAGGGAGCAGTACTTC	CASSGGATRREQYF
TRBJ1-4	.	TRBV7-2	.	TGTGCCAGCAACGGACAGCCAGGGGCTAATGAAAAACTGTTTTTT	CASNGQPGANEKLFF
TRBJ1-2	.	TRBV5-6	TRBD1	TGTGCCAGCAGCCGGGAGAGGACAGGGAGCTATGGCTACACCTTC	CASSRERTGSYGYTF
TRBJ2-5	.	TRBV28	.	TGTGCCAGCAGTTTCGCAGGGTCGGAAGAGACCCAGTACTTC	CASSFAGSEETQYF
TRBJ2-7	.	TRBV28	.	TGTGCCAGCAGTTTAGATCAGTACGAGCAGTACTTC	CASSLDQYEQYF
TRBJ2-2	few	TRBV19	.	TGTGCCAGTAGATTAACCGGGGAGCTGTTTTTT	CASRLTGELFF
TRBJ2-3	.	TRBV4-3	.	TGCGCCAGCAGCCCCCGAGTGGGGACGGGGGTGGCGCAGTATTTT	CASSPRVGTGVAQYF
TRBJ2-7	.	TRBV5-1	.	TGCGCCAGCAGCTCCCGGGGTGGAGGGCCAGGCGAGCAGTACTTC	CASSSRGGGPGEQYF
TRBJ2-1	.	TRBV5-1	TRBD1	TGCGCCAGCCGTGGACAGGGACCCTACAATGAGCAGTTCTTC	CASRGQGPYNEQFF
TRBJ2-1	.	TRBV11-2	TRBD2	TGTGCCAGCAGCTTAGCTGGGGGACTAGCGGGAAACGGTGAGCAGTTCTTC	CASSLAGGLAGNGEQFF
TRBJ2-7	.	TRBV19	TRBD2	TGTGCCAGTAGTCTATGGACTAGCGGGACCTACGAGCAGTACTTC	CASSLWTSGTYEQYF
TRBJ1-5	.	TRBV5-1	.	TGCGCCAGCAGCCCAACACCGGGTATTAAGAAAGATCAGCCCCAGCATTTT	CASSPTPGIKKDQPQHF
TRBJ2-5	.	TRBV24-1	.	TGTGCCACCAGTGATTTTGCCGGGACTCCAGAACAAGAGACCCAGTACTTC	CATSDFAGTPEQETQYF
TRBJ2-7	.	TRBV5-4	TRBD2	TGTGCCAGCAGCCCGGGACTAGCGGGGGGCGAGCAGTACTTC	CASSPGLAGGEQYF
TRBJ2-3	.	TRBV11-3	TRBD2	TGTGCCAGCAGCCCCCCTAGCGGGGACGTGGATACGCAGTATTTT	CASSPPSGDVDTQYF
TRBJ1-2	.	TRBV28	.	TGTGCCAGCACCCCCGGGGATGGCTACACCTTC	CASTPGDGYTF
TRBJ2-5	once	TRBV5-1	TRBD2	TGCGCCAGCAGCTTACAAACTAGCGGGAGGGGCCAAGAGACCCAGTACTTC	CASSLQTSGRGQETQYF
TRBJ2-7	once	TRBV19	TRBD2	TGTGCCAGTAGTACCTCCGGGACTAGCGTTCACGAGCAGTACTTC	CASSTSGTSVHEQYF
TRBJ1-2	few	TRBV4-3	.	TGCGCCAGCAGCTCCCGGGACAACCTCTATGGCTACACCTTC	CASSSRDNLYGYTF
TRBJ2-5	.	TRBV6-5	TRBD1	TGTGCCAGCAGTCACAGGGGGCTACAAGAGACCCAGTACTTC	CASSHRGLQETQYF
TRBJ1-5	.	TRBV18	TRBD1	TGTGCCAGCTCAGCTGACAGGGCTTCTCAGCCCCAGCATTTT	CASSADRASQPQHF
TRBJ2-2	.	TRBV7-7	.	TGTGCCAGCAGCTTAAATTTAGCGAACACCGGGGAGCTGTTTTTT	CASSLNLANTGELFF
TRBJ2-7	few	TRBV27	.	TGTGCCAGCAGGGGAAGCCTAGCCGAGTACGAGCAGTACTTC	CASRGSLAEYEQYF
TRBJ2-7	once	TRBV12-3/TRBV12-4	.	TGTGCCAGCAAATTAGGCCCTAGGGAGCAGTACTTC	CASKLGPREQYF
TRBJ2-3	.	TRBV15	.	TGTGCCACCAGCCCAGGGTTGGCAGATACGCAGTATTTT	CATSPGLADTQYF
TRBJ2-1	.	TRBV7-2	TRBD1	TGTGCCAGCAGCCAGCCGGGACAGGCCTACAATGAGCAGTTCTTC	CASSQPGQAYNEQFF
TRBJ2-1	.	TRBV7-2	.	TGTGCCAGCAGCTCCTGGGCCAACAATGAGCAGTTCTTC	CASSSWANNEQFF